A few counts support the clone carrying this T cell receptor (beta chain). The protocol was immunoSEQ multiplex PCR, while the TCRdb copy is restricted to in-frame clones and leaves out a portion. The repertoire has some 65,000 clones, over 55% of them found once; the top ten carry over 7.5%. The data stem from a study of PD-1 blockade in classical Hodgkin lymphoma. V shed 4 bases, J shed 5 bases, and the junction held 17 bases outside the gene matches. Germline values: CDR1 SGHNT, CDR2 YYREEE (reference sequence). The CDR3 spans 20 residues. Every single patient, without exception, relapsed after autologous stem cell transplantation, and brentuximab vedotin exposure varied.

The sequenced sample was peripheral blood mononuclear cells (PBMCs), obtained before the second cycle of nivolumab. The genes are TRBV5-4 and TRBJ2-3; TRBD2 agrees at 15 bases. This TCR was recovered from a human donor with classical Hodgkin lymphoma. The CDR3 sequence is CASSRRTGLAGGNGVDTQYF. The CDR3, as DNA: TGTGCCAGCAGCCGGCGGACGGGACTAGCGGGAGGTAACGGGGTAGATACGCAGTATTTT.